This is a list of T cell receptor beta chains from one sample in a study of neurological immune-mediated disorders. TCRdb reanalysed the 5' RACE reads using MiXCR and keeps one entry per CDR3 protein. Of tens of thousands of distinct CDR3 sequences listed, less than 15% were seen once; the top ten hold 25% to 30%. The sample was PBMCs. These receptors all come from a woman aged 45-65 years with HTLV-1-associated myelopathy (HAM/TSP). Both conserved end residues are part of each CDR3. A D gene is named only where the DNA matches it firmly. Clone sizes are given selectively: once, few, many, or a class where the clone is expanded.

d_gene: NA; abundance: many; v_gene: TRBV19; j_gene: TRBJ1-2; len: 16; CDR3nt: TGTGCCAGTAGCTTTGACAGGAGCCGAACTAACTATGGCTACACCTTC; CDR3aa: CASSFDRSRTNYGYTF
d_gene: NA; abundance: few; v_gene: TRBV2; j_gene: TRBJ2-3; len: 15; CDR3nt: TGTGCCAGCAGTGCCCGACCGGCCTTGGCAGATACGCAGTATTTT; CDR3aa: CASSARPALADTQYF
d_gene: NA; abundance: many; v_gene: TRBV5-1; j_gene: TRBJ2-5; len: 14; CDR3nt: TGCGCCAGCAGCTTGGGGGGACCTGAAGAGACCCAGTACTTC; CDR3aa: CASSLGGPEETQYF
d_gene: TRBD1; abundance: NA; v_gene: TRBV6-1; j_gene: TRBJ1-5; len: 18; CDR3nt: TGTGCCAGCAGTGAAGCAAGAAGGTTCGACAGGGGACGGCAGCCCCAGCATTTT; CDR3aa: CASSEARRFDRGRQPQHF
d_gene: NA; abundance: many; v_gene: TRBV5-1; j_gene: TRBJ2-2; len: 15; CDR3nt: TGCGCCAGCAGCTTCCTCTCCCGGGGGCCCGGGGAGCTGTTTTTT; CDR3aa: CASSFLSRGPGELFF
d_gene: TRBD2; abundance: many; v_gene: TRBV7-9; j_gene: TRBJ2-4; len: 17; CDR3nt: TGTGCCAGCAGACCCGCTAGCGGGGGGCCGCGTTCGAACATTCAGTACTTC; CDR3aa: CASRPASGGPRSNIQYF
d_gene: NA; abundance: many; v_gene: TRBV20-1; j_gene: TRBJ2-5; len: 12; CDR3nt: TGCAGTGCTATGGCTAGCCAAGAGACCCAGTACTTC; CDR3aa: CSAMASQETQYF
d_gene: TRBD1; abundance: many; v_gene: TRBV18; j_gene: TRBJ1-5; len: 17; CDR3nt: TGTGCCAGCTCACCCCGTGGGACAGAGAGGGCCAATCAGCCCCAGCATTTT; CDR3aa: CASSPRGTERANQPQHF
d_gene: TRBD1; abundance: NA; v_gene: TRBV4-2; j_gene: TRBJ2-1; len: 15; CDR3nt: TGTGCCAGCAGCCAAGTCACAGGGGGCGTTTTGGAGCAGTTCTTC; CDR3aa: CASSQVTGGVLEQFF
d_gene: NA; abundance: many; v_gene: TRBV7-9; j_gene: TRBJ1-4; len: 17; CDR3nt: TGTGCCAGCAGCTTAGGTGTGGAAGGGCTAAATAATGAAAAACTGTTTTTT; CDR3aa: CASSLGVEGLNNEKLFF
d_gene: NA; abundance: many; v_gene: TRBV2; j_gene: TRBJ1-4; len: 12; CDR3nt: TGTGCCAGCAGTGGATACAATGAAAAACTGTTTTTT; CDR3aa: CASSGYNEKLFF
d_gene: TRBD2; abundance: many; v_gene: TRBV5-1; j_gene: TRBJ2-3; len: 13; CDR3nt: TGCGCCAGCAGGGGCCGGGAGGCAGATACGCAGTATTTT; CDR3aa: CASRGREADTQYF
d_gene: NA; abundance: many; v_gene: TRBV20-1; j_gene: TRBJ2-5; len: 13; CDR3nt: TGCAGTGCTAGAGGGGGGCACCAAGAGACCCAGTACTTC; CDR3aa: CSARGGHQETQYF
d_gene: NA; abundance: many; v_gene: TRBV9; j_gene: TRBJ2-1; len: 16; CDR3nt: TGTGCCAGCAGCGTAGAGGGTAGGACCCCCTACAATGAGCAGTTCTTC; CDR3aa: CASSVEGRTPYNEQFF
d_gene: TRBD2; abundance: NA; v_gene: TRBV5-5; j_gene: TRBJ2-1; len: 14; CDR3nt: TGTGCCAGAAGCCGGGGGGTCGATTCCTATGAGCAGTTCTTC; CDR3aa: CARSRGVDSYEQFF
d_gene: NA; abundance: few; v_gene: TRBV2; j_gene: TRBJ1-1; len: 12; CDR3nt: TGTGCCAGCCCAGTTATGAACACTGAAGCTTTCTTT; CDR3aa: CASPVMNTEAFF
d_gene: NA; abundance: many; v_gene: TRBV7-2; j_gene: TRBJ1-1; len: 14; CDR3nt: TGTGCCAGCAGCTTAGGACCGGGGGGGACTGAAGCTTTCTTT; CDR3aa: CASSLGPGGTEAFF
d_gene: NA; abundance: many; v_gene: TRBV20-1; j_gene: TRBJ2-2; len: 14; CDR3nt: TGCAGTGCTAGAAAGAGGGAGGCCACCGGGGAGCTGTTTTTT; CDR3aa: CSARKREATGELFF
d_gene: NA; abundance: many; v_gene: TRBV20-1; j_gene: TRBJ1-1; len: 11; CDR3nt: TGCAGTGCCAGGGTCGGCACTGAAGCTTTCTTT; CDR3aa: CSARVGTEAFF
d_gene: TRBD1; abundance: many; v_gene: TRBV29-1; j_gene: TRBJ2-1; len: 14; CDR3nt: TGCAGCTGCCTGGCCAGGGGGCCCTACAATGAGCAGTTCTTC; CDR3aa: CSCLARGPYNEQFF
d_gene: TRBD2; abundance: many; v_gene: TRBV7-2; j_gene: TRBJ2-5; len: 14; CDR3nt: TGTGCCAGCAGCTTAGGGCGGGGGCAAGAGACCCAGTACTTC; CDR3aa: CASSLGRGQETQYF
d_gene: TRBD2; abundance: many; v_gene: TRBV10-3; j_gene: TRBJ2-1; len: 17; CDR3nt: TGTGCCATTAAGGCCGGGACTAGCGGGGGCTCCTACAATGAGCAGTTCTTC; CDR3aa: CAIKAGTSGGSYNEQFF
d_gene: NA; abundance: many; v_gene: TRBV27; j_gene: TRBJ1-1; len: 16; CDR3nt: TGTGCCAGCAGTTTATCAGGGGGGGGCTGGAACACTGAAGCTTTCTTT; CDR3aa: CASSLSGGGWNTEAFF
d_gene: NA; abundance: many; v_gene: TRBV20-1; j_gene: TRBJ2-2; len: 15; CDR3nt: TGCAGTGCATCTGACTGGGGGGCGAACACCGGGGAGCTGTTTTTT; CDR3aa: CSASDWGANTGELFF
d_gene: TRBD2; abundance: many; v_gene: TRBV5-1; j_gene: TRBJ2-1; len: 16; CDR3nt: TGCGCCAGCAGCTTGCCCGGGACTAGCGGATACAATGAGCAGTTCTTC; CDR3aa: CASSLPGTSGYNEQFF
d_gene: NA; abundance: many; v_gene: TRBV2; j_gene: TRBJ2-3; len: 15; CDR3nt: TGTGCCAGCAGTGAACAGGGACACCTCACAGATACGCAGTATTTT; CDR3aa: CASSEQGHLTDTQYF
d_gene: NA; abundance: NA; v_gene: TRBV7-9; j_gene: TRBJ1-4; len: 16; CDR3nt: TGTGCCAGCAGCTTAGAAGCGGGGGCGAGGGAGGAAAAACTGTTTTTT; CDR3aa: CASSLEAGAREEKLFF
d_gene: TRBD2; abundance: many; v_gene: TRBV7-9; j_gene: TRBJ2-5; len: 12; CDR3nt: TGTGCCGGCGGGGGGGTTCAAGAGACCCAGTACTTC; CDR3aa: CAGGGVQETQYF
d_gene: NA; abundance: many; v_gene: TRBV12-3/TRBV12-4; j_gene: TRBJ1-6; len: 15; CDR3nt: TGTGCCAGCAGTTTAGTAGCGCGCGGTAATTCACCCCTCCACTTT; CDR3aa: CASSLVARGNSPLHF
d_gene: TRBD1; abundance: many; v_gene: TRBV11-2; j_gene: TRBJ1-1; len: 14; CDR3nt: TGTGCCAGCAGCCTAGGACAGGGGTCCACTGAAGCTTTCTTT; CDR3aa: CASSLGQGSTEAFF
d_gene: TRBD2; abundance: many; v_gene: TRBV18; j_gene: TRBJ2-5; len: 18; CDR3nt: TGTGCCAGCTCACCGCGCGGTCTGACTAGCGGGGGAAAAGAGACCCAGTACTTC; CDR3aa: CASSPRGLTSGGKETQYF
d_gene: NA; abundance: many; v_gene: TRBV7-9; j_gene: TRBJ1-4; len: 15; CDR3nt: TGTGCCAGCAGCCGCTACGGAACCGATAATGAAAAACTGTTTTTT; CDR3aa: CASSRYGTDNEKLFF
d_gene: TRBD1; abundance: many; v_gene: TRBV6-2/TRBV6-3; j_gene: TRBJ2-1; len: 18; CDR3nt: TGTGCCAGCAGATCCAATCCCGGGACAGGAGGCTCCTACAATGAGCAGTTCTTC; CDR3aa: CASRSNPGTGGSYNEQFF
d_gene: TRBD1; abundance: many; v_gene: TRBV7-9; j_gene: TRBJ2-5; len: 16; CDR3nt: TGTGCCAGCAGCTTAAACCTACAGACAGGGCTAGAGACCCAGTACTTC; CDR3aa: CASSLNLQTGLETQYF
d_gene: NA; abundance: many; v_gene: TRBV7-9; j_gene: TRBJ1-3; len: 19; CDR3nt: TGTGCCAGCAGCTTAACCCCATCTACGTGGGGCCCCTCTGGAAACACCATATATTTT; CDR3aa: CASSLTPSTWGPSGNTIYF
d_gene: NA; abundance: medium-sized; v_gene: TRBV4-3; j_gene: TRBJ2-1; len: 15; CDR3nt: TGCGCCAGCAGCCAAGATGGGAATAGATACAATGAGCAGTTCTTC; CDR3aa: CASSQDGNRYNEQFF
d_gene: NA; abundance: NA; v_gene: TRBV9; j_gene: TRBJ1-2; len: 14; CDR3nt: TGTGCCAGCAGCGTAGGCCTACAAACCTATGGCTACACCTTC; CDR3aa: CASSVGLQTYGYTF
d_gene: NA; abundance: many; v_gene: TRBV7-7; j_gene: TRBJ1-2; len: 16; CDR3nt: TGTGCTAGCAGCTTAGCGCAGACGGGGTCCCACTATGGCTACACCTTC; CDR3aa: CASSLAQTGSHYGYTF
d_gene: TRBD2; abundance: many; v_gene: TRBV12-3/TRBV12-4; j_gene: TRBJ2-3; len: 16; CDR3nt: TGTGCCAGCAGCCACCTACTAGCGGGGGCCGCAGATACGCAGTATTTT; CDR3aa: CASSHLLAGAADTQYF
d_gene: NA; abundance: NA; v_gene: TRBV11-2; j_gene: TRBJ2-7; len: 11; CDR3nt: TGTGCCAGCAGCTTAGTAGGTGAGCAGTACTTC; CDR3aa: CASSLVGEQYF
d_gene: TRBD1; abundance: many; v_gene: TRBV7-9; j_gene: TRBJ1-2; len: 15; CDR3nt: TGTGCCAGCAGCTCCCGGGACAGGGGCGTGGGTGGCTACACCTTC; CDR3aa: CASSSRDRGVGGYTF
d_gene: NA; abundance: once; v_gene: TRBV7-8; j_gene: TRBJ1-1; len: 17; CDR3nt: TGTGCCAGCAGCTTAACTAGGTCACCATTTATGAACACTGAAGCTCTCTTC; CDR3aa: CASSLTRSPFMNTEALF
d_gene: NA; abundance: many; v_gene: TRBV6-5; j_gene: TRBJ2-5; len: 16; CDR3nt: TGTGCCAGCAGTTACTCGAGATTGGACTTCCAAGAGACCCAGTACTTC; CDR3aa: CASSYSRLDFQETQYF
d_gene: TRBD1; abundance: many; v_gene: TRBV7-8; j_gene: TRBJ1-1; len: 14; CDR3nt: TGTGCCAGCAGCATAAGGACAGGAAACACTGAAGCTTTCTTT; CDR3aa: CASSIRTGNTEAFF
d_gene: NA; abundance: many; v_gene: TRBV3-1; j_gene: TRBJ1-2; len: 15; CDR3nt: TGTGCCAGCAGCCAAGACGCGTTCAATAACTATGGCTACACCTTC; CDR3aa: CASSQDAFNNYGYTF
d_gene: TRBD1; abundance: many; v_gene: TRBV20-1; j_gene: TRBJ2-3; len: 17; CDR3nt: TGCAGTGCTAGAGTCCCTCGATGGGACAGTGAAACAGATACGCAGTATTTT; CDR3aa: CSARVPRWDSETDTQYF
d_gene: TRBD1; abundance: many; v_gene: TRBV20-1; j_gene: TRBJ1-2; len: 15; CDR3nt: TGCAGTGCGCCATCAGGGACAGAGATCTTCTATGGCTACACCTTC; CDR3aa: CSAPSGTEIFYGYTF
d_gene: TRBD1; abundance: NA; v_gene: TRBV15; j_gene: TRBJ1-1; len: 16; CDR3nt: TGTGCCACCAGCAGAGGCGGACAGGGGCCGAACACTGAAGCTTTCTTT; CDR3aa: CATSRGGQGPNTEAFF
d_gene: NA; abundance: NA; v_gene: TRBV25-1; j_gene: TRBJ2-7; len: 12; CDR3nt: TGTGCCAGCAGTGAAGGGGGCTACGAGCAGTACTTC; CDR3aa: CASSEGGYEQYF
d_gene: TRBD1; abundance: many; v_gene: TRBV3-1; j_gene: TRBJ2-1; len: 16; CDR3nt: TGTGCCAGCAGCCTTGGACAGGGCACCCTAGGCAATGAGCAGTTCTTC; CDR3aa: CASSLGQGTLGNEQFF
d_gene: TRBD1; abundance: many; v_gene: TRBV7-2; j_gene: TRBJ2-3; len: 18; CDR3nt: TGTGCCAGCAGGCTACTGACGTCCGGGACAGGGAGCACAGATACGCAGTATTTT; CDR3aa: CASRLLTSGTGSTDTQYF
d_gene: TRBD1; abundance: many; v_gene: TRBV5-1; j_gene: TRBJ2-1; len: 17; CDR3nt: TGCGCCAGCAGCCCCGGGACAGGTCTTAGCTCCTACAATGAGCAGTTCTTC; CDR3aa: CASSPGTGLSSYNEQFF
d_gene: NA; abundance: many; v_gene: TRBV27; j_gene: TRBJ2-3; len: 17; CDR3nt: TGTGCCAGCAGTGCAAATTTTTGGGGGGCTGAGACAGATACGCAGTATTTT; CDR3aa: CASSANFWGAETDTQYF